This passage covers 27 T cell receptor beta chains from one sample sequenced in a study of Ad26.COV2.S vaccination and SARS-CoV-2 variants. Sequenced by immunoSEQ multiplex PCR; TCRdb stores in-frame clones only, minus some. Seen here are more than 250,000 clones, about 90% observed once, and the top ten hold more than 2.5%. The sample's treatment: around 19 received Ad26.COV2.S at low or high dose, single or two shots; several received placebo; per-sample allocation not given. Sampling happened 63 days after the first vaccine or placebo injection. Sequencing was performed on peripheral blood, taken in a trial of Ad26.COV2.S vaccine versus placebo. The source of these receptors is a person aged 18-65 years who received the Ad26.COV2.S COVID-19 vaccine or a placebo.

V gene TRBV18 combines with J gene TRBJ1-5; D not certain. V was clipped by 3 bases and J by 2 bases, with 17 bases between them. CDR1 and CDR2 (germline): KGHSH, LQKENI. CDR3 length equals 17 residues. The CDR3 spells CASSPPGSPHGNQPQHF. Written as DNA, the CDR3 is TGTGCCAGCTCACCTCCCGGATCCCCCCACGGCAATCAGCCCCAGCATTTT. Drawing the rest from reference TRBV18 and TRBJ1-5, the complete variable domain is NAGVMQNPRHLVRRRGQEARLRCSPMKGHSHVYWYRQLPEEGLKFMVYLQKENIIDESGMPKERFSAEFPKEGPSILRIQQVVRGDSAAYFCASSPPGSPHGNQPQHFGDGTRLSIL.

This clone was recorded a few times. The V gene is TRBV6-2 or TRBV6-3, the J gene TRBJ2-4; perhaps TRBD1 as D (6 bases). This CDR3 is built from 18 residues. The V end lost 1 base, the J end lost 0 bases, and 16 bases lay between the germline ends. Germline V gene sequence: CDR1 MNHEY, CDR2 SVGEGT. The CDR3 region is CASSYLTRDIVAKNIQYF. CDR3 nucleotide sequence: TGTGCCAGCAGTTACTTGACCCGGGACATCGTAGCCAAAAACATTCAGTACTTC.

This sequence joins TRBV5-1 and TRBJ2-2; the D gene is possibly TRBD2 (7 bases). Germline loops: CDR1 SGHRS, CDR2 YFSETQ. Between the trimmed V and J ends, which lost 4 bases and 3 bases, there was a span of 13 bases. The CDR3 is made up of 15 amino acids. CDR3 DNA: TGCGCCAGCAGCCGCGGAGGGGGGGACACCGGGGAGCTGTTTTTT. Encoded protein: CASSRGGGDTGELFF.

V is TRBV7-6 and J is TRBJ1-4; the match to TRBD1 covers 8 bases. The V gene's germline CDR1 is SGHVS and CDR2 FNYEAQ. The CDR3 runs 11 residues. The J segment lost 16 bases and the V segment lost 6 bases, leaving 7 bases of the junction unmatched. DNA for the CDR3: TGTGCCAGCAGGGGGACAGGCCCTACGTTTTTT. Protein: CASRGTGPTFF.

This clone has just a few counts. The V gene is TRBV7-2, the J gene TRBJ1-1; 7 bases are shared with TRBD1. V gave up 6 bases and J gave up 4 bases; unmatched junction bases: 5. The CDR3 contains 13 residues. Germline CDR1 and CDR2: SGHTA and FQGNSA. The CDR3 loop reads CASSLQGFTEAFF. The CDR3 nucleotides are TGTGCCAGCAGTTTACAGGGGTTCACTGAAGCTTTCTTT.

V is TRBV2 and J is TRBJ2-1; 13 bases are a match to TRBD2. V lost 7 bases and J lost 0; bases outside the gene matches: 9. The germline V gene encodes CDR1 SNHLY and CDR2 FYNNEI. The CDR3 extends over 18 amino acids. The CDR3 sequence: CASTGTSGTTSSYNEQFF. The CDR3 bases are TGTGCCAGCACTGGGACTAGCGGGACCACAAGCTCCTACAATGAGCAGTTCTTC.

This chain connects TRBV2 to TRBJ1-4; D possibly corresponds to TRBD1 (5 bases). The CDR3 length is 13 residues. Germline V gene lookup returns CDR1 SNHLY and CDR2 FYNNEI. V lost 8 bases, J lost 4 bases, and 11 bases lay in between. This CDR3 is CASSGEGNEKLFF. CDR3 coding DNA: TGTGCCAGCTCGGGGGAAGGTAATGAAAAACTGTTTTTT.

In DNA form, the CDR3 reads TGTGCCAGCAGATGGGACGAGCCCGGCAATCAGCCCCAGCATTTT. It translates to CASRWDEPGNQPQHF. The rearrangement uses TRBV28 and TRBJ1-5; possible D gene TRBD1, 5 bases. Per germline, CDR1 MDHEN and CDR2 SYDVKM. Trimming took off 6 bases at V and 2 bases at J, with 14 bases between the two ends. The CDR3 consists of 15 residues.

The chain links TRBV18 to TRBJ1-5; 7 bases match TRBD1. This CDR3 has 13 amino acids. Trimming removed 6 bases from V and 6 bases from J; junction bases left unmatched: 5. CDR1 KGHSH and CDR2 LQKENI come from the germline V gene. This CDR3 reads CASSRQGPQPQHF. The DNA of the CDR3 is TGTGCCAGCTCCCGACAGGGACCTCAGCCCCAGCATTTT.

The chain has TRBV19 and TRBJ2-5; 13 positions agree with TRBD2. In germline, CDR1 is LNHDA, CDR2 SQIVND (reference sequence). Trimming at V came to 2 bases and at J to 5 bases, leaving 5 bases not matched to a gene. The CDR3 contains 16 residues. The chain's CDR3 is CASSIRTSGSRETQYF. As DNA, the CDR3 is TGTGCCAGTAGTATAAGGACTAGCGGGAGTCGGGAGACCCAGTACTTC.

There are a few counts of this clone. This chain connects TRBV19 to TRBJ1-5; 7 positions match TRBD1. The J segment lost 4 bases and the V segment lost 3 bases, leaving 9 bases of the junction unmatched. CDR1 is LNHDA, CDR2 SQIVND, per germline (reference sequence). This CDR3 contains 16 residues. CDR3 nucleotide sequence: TGTGCCAGTAGTATTTGGAAACAGGGGAGGAATCAGCCCCAGCATTTT. This codes for CASSIWKQGRNQPQHF. Together with reference TRBV19 and TRBJ1-5, the CDR3 gives the full variable domain: DGGITQSPKYLFRKEGQNVTLSCEQNLNHDAMYWYRQDPGQGLRLIYYSQIVNDFQKGDIAEGYSVSREKKESFPLTVTSAQKNPTAFYLCASSIWKQGRNQPQHFGDGTRLSIL.

The chain carries TRBV5-6 and TRBJ1-1; 9 bases are a match to TRBD1. The CDR3 spans 16 residues. Germline loops: CDR1 SGHDT, CDR2 YYEEEE. The J segment lost 1 base and the V segment lost 0 bases, leaving 4 bases of the junction unmatched. CDR3 bases: TGTGCCAGCAGCTTGGAGGGACAGGGAAGGAACACTGAAGCTTTCTTT. It yields the protein CASSLEGQGRNTEAFF.

This clone has a single count. This chain joins TRBV7-8 and TRBJ2-1, with D perhaps matching TRBD1 or TRBD2 (5 bases each). With 2 bases removed from V and 2 bases from J, the gap between germline ends came to 19 bases. Germline loops: CDR1 SGHVS, CDR2 FQNEAQ. There are 18 residues in the CDR3. As DNA, the CDR3 is TGTGCCAGCAGCTTACTGGTATCGGGGCGGCCGGCCTACAATGAGCAGTTCTTC. Its translation is CASSLLVSGRPAYNEQFF.

The rearrangement links TRBV24-1 to TRBJ1-4; possible D gene TRBD1, 6 bases. The V end lost 10 bases, the J end lost 0 bases, and 17 bases lay between the germline ends. CDR3 length: 16 amino acids. Germline V gene data show CDR1 as KGHDR and CDR2 as SFDVKD. The CDR3 nucleotides read TGTGCCACTCCTACAGGGATTGAGGCAACTAATGAAAAACTGTTTTTT. Translated: CATPTGIEATNEKLFF.

The rearrangement uses TRBV7-9 and TRBJ2-7, with a tentative D call TRBD2 (6 bases). V was shortened by 4 bases and J by 2 bases, with 27 bases between the two germline ends. The CDR3 totals 19 residues. Germline V CDR1 and CDR2: SEHNR, FQNEAQ (reference sequence). For the CDR3, the DNA is TGTGCCAGCAGCTCTTTGACCCCAGGGTTGGCAGGACTAACCTACGAGCAGTACTTC. As protein: CASSSLTPGLAGLTYEQYF.

This rearrangement joins TRBV29-1 to TRBJ1-4, with no clear D. CDR3 length equals 12 residues. Germline V lookup: CDR1 SQVTM, CDR2 ANQGSEA. Trimming left V 1 base short and J 11 bases short, with 11 bases between. The CDR3 bases are TGCAGCGTTGAAGGTATCGGCGGGAAACTGTTTTTT. It translates to CSVEGIGGKLFF.

The genes are TRBV5-1 and TRBJ2-3; D might be TRBD1 (6 bases). V was pared by 4 bases and J by 7 bases, with 16 bases between. There are 14 residues in the CDR3. CDR1 is SGHRS, CDR2 YFSETQ, per germline. The CDR3 nucleotides are TGCGCCAGCAGCCTTATCGGAACAGGGAATACGCAGTATTTT. Its protein is CASSLIGTGNTQYF.

This rearrangement joins TRBV7-9 to TRBJ1-1; D not certain. The CDR3 consists of 15 residues. V dropped 5 bases and J dropped 7 bases, with 20 bases sitting between them. CDR1 and CDR2 from the germline V gene are SEHNR and FQNEAQ (reference sequence). The CDR3 loop is CASSIYRYQVGEAFF. For the CDR3, the DNA is TGTGCCAGCAGCATATACCGGTACCAAGTCGGTGAAGCTTTCTTT.

The genes are TRBV27 and TRBJ1-1; D possibly corresponds to TRBD1 (6 bases). Germline V gene data show CDR1 as MNHEY and CDR2 as SMNVEV (reference sequence). The CDR3 loop spans 14 amino acids. V shed 8 bases and J shed 4 bases, with 17 bases lying between them. CDR3 protein: CASGVQGVGTEAFF. The CDR3 DNA follows: TGTGCCAGCGGGGTACAGGGAGTCGGCACTGAAGCTTTCTTT.

The rearrangement joins TRBV11-2 to TRBJ2-3, with D possibly being TRBD2 (5 bases). The germline CDR1 and CDR2 sequences are SGHAT and FQNNGV. V was clipped by 1 base and J by 4 bases, with 15 bases between them. The CDR3 extends over 16 amino acids. This chain's CDR3 is CASSLGFTGYADTQYF. CDR3 DNA: TGTGCCAGCAGCTTAGGCTTTACGGGGTACGCAGATACGCAGTATTTT.

This chain joins TRBV7-9 and TRBJ1-4; a possible D gene is TRBD1 (5 bases). The CDR3 length is 19 residues. Germline assignment: CDR1 SEHNR and CDR2 FQNEAQ (reference sequence). The germline V and J ends were trimmed by 1 base and 0 bases, with 18 bases remaining between them. Here the CDR3 reads CASSLVGGVRISTNEKLFF. The CDR3 DNA sequence: TGTGCCAGCAGCTTAGTCGGGGGAGTAAGGATTTCAACTAATGAAAAACTGTTTTTT. The variable domain in full, completed from reference TRBV7-9 and TRBJ1-4, reads DTGVSQNPRHKITKRGQNVTFRCDPISEHNRLYWYRQTLGQGPEFLTYFQNEAQLEKSRLLSDRFSAERPKGSFSTLEIQRTEQGDSAMYLCASSLVGGVRISTNEKLFFGSGTQLSVL.

The chain joins TRBV7-9 to TRBJ1-6; 7 positions agree with TRBD1. The CDR3 is 16 residues long. With V trimmed by 3 bases and J by 8 bases, 10 bases remained unmatched. Germline V gene lookup returns CDR1 SEHNR and CDR2 FQNEAQ (reference sequence). This chain's CDR3 is CASSFLWTGSDSPLHF. In DNA form, the CDR3 reads TGTGCCAGCAGCTTTCTATGGACAGGCTCAGATTCACCCCTCCACTTT.

CDR3 loop: CASSYAWTSGNNEQFF. The CDR3 nucleotides read TGTGCCAGCAGTTACGCTTGGACTAGCGGTAACAATGAGCAGTTCTTC. This sequence joins TRBV27 and TRBJ2-1, with 10 bases fitting TRBD2. V shed 4 bases and J 5 bases; nucleotides not matched to a gene: 8. CDR1 and CDR2 from the germline V gene are MNHEY and SMNVEV (reference sequence). CDR3 length: 16 residues.

The rearrangement joins TRBV5-1 to TRBJ2-6; D not certain. Trimming took off 6 bases at V and 4 bases at J, with 8 bases between the two ends. Per germline, CDR1 SGHRS and CDR2 YFSETQ. This CDR3 region has 13 residues. This CDR3 is CASNPTGANVLTF. The DNA for the CDR3 is TGCGCCAGCAACCCGACGGGGGCCAACGTCCTGACTTTC. Drawing the rest from reference TRBV5-1 and TRBJ2-6, the complete variable domain is KAGVTQTPRYLIKTRGQQVTLSCSPISGHRSVSWYQQTPGQGLQFLFEYFSETQRNKGNFPGRFSGRQFSNSRSEMNVSTLELGDSALYLCASNPTGANVLTFGAGSRLTVL.

This clone was seen only once. The chain links TRBV3-1 (or the pseudogene TRBV3-2) to TRBJ1-2, with 7 bases fitting TRBD1. The CDR3 has 17 residues. V shed 3 bases and J 0 bases; nucleotides not matched to a gene: 10. Germline V gene sequence: CDR1 LGHDT, CDR2 YNNKEL (reference sequence). The CDR3 spells CASSHRQGGGANYGYTF. CDR3 in DNA: TGTGCCAGCAGCCATAGACAGGGAGGCGGCGCTAACTATGGCTACACCTTC.

The rearrangement links TRBV5-1 to TRBJ2-7; TRBD2 matches at 9 bases. Per germline, CDR1 SGHRS and CDR2 YFSETQ. The CDR3 sequence is 14 residues long. Trimming cost V 4 bases and J 5 bases; bases outside gene matches: 7. CDR3 sequence reads: CASSPYGTSNEQYF. For the CDR3, the DNA is TGCGCCAGCAGCCCCTACGGGACTAGCAACGAGCAGTACTTC.

J is TRBJ1-5 and V is TRBV2, with 8 positions matching TRBD1. The CDR3 contains 15 residues. Trimming took 5 bases from V and 6 from J; bases not matched to a gene: 9. Germline-derived CDR1 and CDR2 are SNHLY and FYNNEI. Here the CDR3 reads CASSRDRQRVQPQHF. As DNA, the CDR3 is TGTGCCAGCAGTAGGGACAGGCAACGGGTTCAGCCCCAGCATTTT.